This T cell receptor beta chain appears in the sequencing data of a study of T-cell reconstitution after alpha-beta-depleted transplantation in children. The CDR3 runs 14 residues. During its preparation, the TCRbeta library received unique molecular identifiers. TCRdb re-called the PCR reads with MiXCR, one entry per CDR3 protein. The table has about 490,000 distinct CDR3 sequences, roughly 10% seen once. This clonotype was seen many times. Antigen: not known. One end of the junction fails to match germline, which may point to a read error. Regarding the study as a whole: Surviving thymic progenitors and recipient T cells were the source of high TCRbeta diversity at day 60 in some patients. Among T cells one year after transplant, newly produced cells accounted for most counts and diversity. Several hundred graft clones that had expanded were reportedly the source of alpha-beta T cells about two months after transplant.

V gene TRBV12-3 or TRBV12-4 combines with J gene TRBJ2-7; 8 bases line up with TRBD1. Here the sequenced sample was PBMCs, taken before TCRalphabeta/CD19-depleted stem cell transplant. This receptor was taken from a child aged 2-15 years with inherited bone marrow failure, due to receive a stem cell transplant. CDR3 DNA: TGCGCCAGCAGCTTGAGTGGACAGGGCTACGAGCAGTACTTC. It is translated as CASSLSGQGYEQYF.